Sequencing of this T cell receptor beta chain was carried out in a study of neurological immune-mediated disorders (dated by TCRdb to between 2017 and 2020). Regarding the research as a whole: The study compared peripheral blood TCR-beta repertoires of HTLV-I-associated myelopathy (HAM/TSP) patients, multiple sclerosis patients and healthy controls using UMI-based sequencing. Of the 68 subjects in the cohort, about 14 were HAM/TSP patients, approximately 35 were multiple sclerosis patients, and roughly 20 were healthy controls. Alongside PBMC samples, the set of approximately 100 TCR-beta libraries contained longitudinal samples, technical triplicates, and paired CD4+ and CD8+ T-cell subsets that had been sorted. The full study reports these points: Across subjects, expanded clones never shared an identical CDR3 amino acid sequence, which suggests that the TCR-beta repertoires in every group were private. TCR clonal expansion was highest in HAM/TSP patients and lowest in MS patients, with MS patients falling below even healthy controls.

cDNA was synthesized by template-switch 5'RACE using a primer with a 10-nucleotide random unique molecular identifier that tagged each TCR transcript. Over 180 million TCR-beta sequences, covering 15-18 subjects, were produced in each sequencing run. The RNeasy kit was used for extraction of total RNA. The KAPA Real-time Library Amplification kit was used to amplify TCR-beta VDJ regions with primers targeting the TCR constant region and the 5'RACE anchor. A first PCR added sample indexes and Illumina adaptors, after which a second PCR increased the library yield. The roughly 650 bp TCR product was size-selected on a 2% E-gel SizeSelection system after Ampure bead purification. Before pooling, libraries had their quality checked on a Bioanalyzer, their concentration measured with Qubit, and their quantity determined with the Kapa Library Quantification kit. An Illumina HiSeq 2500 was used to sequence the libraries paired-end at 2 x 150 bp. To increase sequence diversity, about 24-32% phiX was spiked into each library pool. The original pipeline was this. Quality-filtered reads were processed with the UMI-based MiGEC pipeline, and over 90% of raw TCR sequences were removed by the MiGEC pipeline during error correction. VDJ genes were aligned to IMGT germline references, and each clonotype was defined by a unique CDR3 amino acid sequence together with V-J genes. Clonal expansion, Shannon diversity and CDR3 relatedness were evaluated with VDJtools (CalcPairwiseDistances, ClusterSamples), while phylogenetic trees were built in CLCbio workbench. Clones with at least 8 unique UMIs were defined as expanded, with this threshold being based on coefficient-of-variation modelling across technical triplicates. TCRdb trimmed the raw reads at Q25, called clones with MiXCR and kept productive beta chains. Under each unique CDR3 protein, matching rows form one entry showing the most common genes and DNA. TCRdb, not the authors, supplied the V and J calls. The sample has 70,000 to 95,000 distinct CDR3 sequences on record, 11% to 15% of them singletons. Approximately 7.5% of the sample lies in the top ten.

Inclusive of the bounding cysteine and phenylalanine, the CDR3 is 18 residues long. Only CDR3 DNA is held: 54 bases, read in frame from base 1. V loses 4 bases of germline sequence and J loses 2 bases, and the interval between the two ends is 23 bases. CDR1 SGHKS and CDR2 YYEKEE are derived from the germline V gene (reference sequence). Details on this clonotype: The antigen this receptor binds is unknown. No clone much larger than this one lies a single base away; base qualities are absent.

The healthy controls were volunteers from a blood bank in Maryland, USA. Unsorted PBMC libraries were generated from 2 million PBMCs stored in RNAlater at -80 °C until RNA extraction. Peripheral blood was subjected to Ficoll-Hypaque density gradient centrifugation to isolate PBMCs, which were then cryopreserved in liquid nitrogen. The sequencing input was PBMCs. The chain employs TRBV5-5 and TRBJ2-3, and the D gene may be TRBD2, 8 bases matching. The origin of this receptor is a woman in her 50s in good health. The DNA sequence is TGTGCCAGCAGCCACCCTAGGGGGCGGACTAGCTACACAGATACGCAGTATTTT. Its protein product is CASSHPRGRTSYTDTQYF.